This T cell receptor beta chain came from a study of T cells after yellow fever vaccination. Overall study context: Preparation of fractions with low cell numbers was performed using SMART-Seq v4 Ultra Low Input.

Generation of TCR cDNA used 5'RACE template switching (which added a universal primer site and UMIs). In TCRdb, the 5' RACE reads were re-called with MiXCR into one record per CDR3 protein. The sample contains 500,000 to 650,000 distinct CDR3 sequences, roughly a sixth of which appear only once. CDR3 length: 15 residues. Per germline, CDR1 MGHRA and CDR2 YSYEKL. The ends were cut back, 4 bases at V and 7 bases at J, with 14 bases in the middle. Comment on this clonotype: Its antigen is as yet unknown.

Study conclusions and caveats: Though it reached lower strength, the secondary response hit its peak faster, day 5 versus 15. Overlap between CD4 and CD8 compartments was detected for a small share of clonotypes.

The starting material was PBMCs, obtained more than 4 days after the first yellow fever vaccination. The chain recombines TRBV4-1 with TRBJ1-6; D is unresolved. The sequence came from a man aged 18-30 years who received the YFV17D yellow fever vaccine. The CDR3 is CASSPRTVTNSPLHF. In DNA form, the CDR3 reads TGCGCCAGCAGCCCCCGGACCGTAACCAATTCACCCCTCCACTTT.